Listed here is a single T cell receptor (beta chain). The data originate from a study of OX40 agonist ivuxolimab in advanced cancers. This CDR3 comprises 15 residues. Trimming removed 3 bases at V and 4 bases at J, with 16 bases between. Germline-derived CDR1 and CDR2 are SGHRS and YFSETQ. Profiling relied on immunoSEQ multiplex PCR, and the TCRdb table lists in-frame clones only, not all of them. The sample includes approximately 30,000 clones, approximately 90% of them seen just once. This clonotype originated in an adult with an advanced solid tumor such as melanoma, head and neck, liver or kidney cancer. This sequence joins TRBV5-1 and TRBJ1-1; D perhaps matches TRBD1 (5 bases). The sequencing here drew on CD4+ or CD8+ T cells sorted from blood, taken in a trial of the OX40 agonist ivuxolimab. The CDR3 DNA reads as TGCGCCAGCAGCTCGGGGGTGCTTGGAGGCACTGAAGCTTTCTTT. This codes for CASSSGVLGGTEAFF.